These 21 T cell receptor beta chains came from one sample sequenced in a study of response to subunit inactivated influenza vaccine. TCRdb redid the calling of the RT-PCR reads with MiXCR, one entry per CDR3 protein. The repertoire includes 630,000 or so distinct CDR3 sequences, about 15% of them detected once, and around a tenth sits in the top ten. Here the sequenced sample was PBMCs from blood, taken 12 days after vaccination. These receptors were collected from a man between 50 and 59 years old who received an inactivated influenza vaccine.

The chain joins TRBV12-3 or TRBV12-4 to TRBJ1-1; no reliable D call. The CDR3 is made up of 10 amino acids. Trimming stripped 6 bases from V and 11 bases from J, with 10 bases between. In DNA, the CDR3 is TGTGCCAGCAGCCTCCTAGATGCTTTCTTT. Translation: CASSLLDAFF.

This clonotype came up a few times. V and J are TRBV29-1 and TRBJ2-1; no definite D call. CDR1 and CDR2 from the germline V gene are SQVTM and ANQGSEA. V lost 8 bases to trimming and J lost 7 bases, with 15 bases between them. There are 12 residues in the CDR3. In nucleotides, the CDR3 is TGCAGCCACATGCGGCAGTCGAATGAGCAGTTCTTC. Translating gives CSHMRQSNEQFF.

The chain employs TRBV15 and TRBJ2-5, with 8 bases matching TRBD1. Germline-derived CDR1 and CDR2 are LNHNV and YYDKDF (reference sequence). After removal of 4 bases from V and 5 bases from J, the junction contained 9 bases not matched to a gene. The CDR3 runs 15 residues. The CDR3 sequence: CATSNDRGWSETQYF. The CDR3 DNA reads as TGTGCCACCAGCAACGACAGGGGCTGGTCTGAGACCCAGTACTTC.

The CDR3 sequence: CSVSRRGNEQFF. The CDR3 DNA is TGCAGTGTAAGCCGTAGGGGGAATGAGCAGTTCTTC. The chain recombines TRBV20-1 with TRBJ2-1; weak D call: TRBD1 (6 bases). The V gene's germline CDR1 is DFQATT and CDR2 SNEGSKA (reference sequence). The CDR3 sequence is 12 residues long. Trimming stripped 7 bases from V and 7 bases from J, with 14 bases between.

The chain links TRBV30 to TRBJ2-5; 12 nucleotides agree with TRBD2. The CDR3 is 14 residues long. Germline CDR1 GTSNPN, CDR2 SVGIG (reference sequence). With V trimmed by 3 bases and J by 5 bases, 4 bases remained unmatched. This CDR3 is CAWSLAGGFETQYF. In nucleotides, the CDR3 is TGTGCCTGGAGCCTAGCGGGGGGGTTTGAGACCCAGTACTTC.

The rearrangement uses TRBV12-3 or TRBV12-4 and TRBJ2-5; 15 bases fit TRBD2. The CDR3 extends over 17 amino acids. The trim removed 6 bases at V and 5 bases at J, leaving 10 bases unmatched. CDR3 in amino acids: CASSWTSGGAAGETQYF. CDR3 bases: TGTGCCAGCAGCTGGACTAGCGGGGGGGCGGCTGGGGAGACCCAGTACTTC.

There are many counts of this clonotype. The genes are TRBV14 and TRBJ2-1; unclear D gene. The CDR3 runs 11 residues. CDR1 SGHDN and CDR2 FVKESK come from the germline V gene. V lost 3 bases and J 10 bases, leaving 7 bases between the germline ends. CDR3 loop: CASSQLLEQFF. The CDR3 region has the DNA TGTGCCAGCAGCCAGCTCCTAGAGCAGTTCTTC.

The chain combines TRBV7-2 with TRBJ1-2; 8 bases map to TRBD1. J gave up 2 bases and V 4 bases, and 9 bases lay outside the gene matches. The CDR3 covers 16 residues. Germline V gene sequence: CDR1 SGHTA, CDR2 FQGNSA. The CDR3 sequence is CASSSQQQGGNYGYTF. The DNA of the CDR3 is TGTGCCAGCAGCTCGCAACAACAGGGGGGGAACTATGGCTACACCTTC.

The sample holds a few counts of this clonotype. The rearrangement joins TRBV12-3 or TRBV12-4 to TRBJ1-2, with D unclear. There are 16 residues in the CDR3. V lost 6 bases to trimming and J lost 0 bases, with 17 bases between them. The CDR3 is CASSALLDPSNYGYTF. CDR3 nucleotides: TGTGCCAGCAGCGCCCTATTAGATCCCTCTAACTATGGCTACACCTTC.

The table lists this clonotype with many counts. The chain combines TRBV6-1 with TRBJ1-1; D call uncertain. V was cut by 6 bases and J by 1 base, with 9 bases left in between. Germline values: CDR1 MNHNS, CDR2 SASEGT. The CDR3 sequence is 13 residues long. The CDR3 DNA is TGTGCCAGCAGACGTCGGGAGAACACTGAAGCTTTCTTT. This codes for CASRRRENTEAFF.

In this sample, this clonotype turned up many times. The chain joins TRBV12-3 or TRBV12-4 to TRBJ2-7; D is undetermined. Trimming took off 3 bases at V and 0 bases at J, with 9 bases between the two ends. The CDR3 is 14 amino acids. The DNA for the CDR3 is TGTGCCAGCAGTTTGGCTGGGATCTCCTACGAGCAGTACTTC. It specifies CASSLAGISYEQYF.

This clonotype was detected only a few times. DNA for the CDR3: TGTGCCAGCAGCGAGGACAGGGGGCTTCGAGGCTACACCTTC. It yields the protein CASSEDRGLRGYTF. The chain has TRBV11-2 and TRBJ1-2; 11 bases align to TRBD1. Germline V gene lookup returns CDR1 SGHAT and CDR2 FQNNGV. The CDR3 contains 14 residues. The trim removed 5 bases at V and 8 bases at J, leaving 7 bases unmatched.

The table lists this clonotype with a few counts. The chain has TRBV11-2 and TRBJ1-1; D possibly corresponds to TRBD1 (5 bases). CDR1 is SGHAT and CDR2 is FQNNGV in the germline V gene. The CDR3 length is 16 residues. V was shortened by 5 bases and J by 1 base, with 17 bases between the two germline ends. As DNA, the CDR3 is TGTGCCAGCAGCCCGGGTCCGGGGGTACCGAACACTGAAGCTTTCTTT. It codes for CASSPGPGVPNTEAFF.

This clonotype was detected only a few times. The rearrangement links TRBV7-9 to TRBJ2-5; D not certain. CDR3 size: 14 residues. Germline loops: CDR1 SEHNR, CDR2 FQNEAQ (reference sequence). Trimming left V 3 bases short and J 0 bases short, with 8 bases between. This chain's CDR3 is CASSFPAYQETQYF. DNA of the CDR3: TGTGCCAGCAGCTTTCCGGCGTACCAAGAGACCCAGTACTTC.

The chain is built from TRBV7-9 and TRBJ2-5; no firm D call. Trimming removed 0 bases from V and 1 base from J, with 9 bases in between. This CDR3 has 15 residues. The germline CDR1 and CDR2 sequences are SEHNR and FQNEAQ (reference sequence). CDR3 coding DNA: TGTGCCAGCAGCTTAGCTCGACGGCCCCAAGAGACCCAGTACTTC. Residues: CASSLARRPQETQYF.

In its sample, this clonotype was seen many times. The chain is built from TRBV6-2 or TRBV6-3 and TRBJ2-1; D is unresolved. This CDR3 has 16 amino acids. Germline V gene data show CDR1 as MNHEY and CDR2 as SVGEGT. Trimming pared 2 bases from V and 4 bases from J, leaving 15 bases between. CDR3 nucleotides: TGTGCCAGCAGTTACCATACGGTGCGGCCTTACAATGAGCAGTTCTTC. Translation: CASSYHTVRPYNEQFF.

This clonotype was found a few times. As DNA, the CDR3 is TGTGCCAGCAGTCCTCTTGGACACCACTACGAGCAGTACTTC. This translates into CASSPLGHHYEQYF. The rearrangement uses TRBV12-3 or TRBV12-4 and TRBJ2-7; D possibly corresponds to TRBD1 (5 bases). The CDR3 covers 14 residues. Trimming took off 5 bases at V and 3 bases at J, with 14 bases between the two ends.

This clonotype was detected a few times. The rearrangement joins TRBV6-1 to TRBJ2-2; 8 bases are shared with TRBD2. V lost 7 bases, J lost 3 bases, and 13 bases stayed unmatched. From germline, CDR1 is MNHNS and CDR2 SASEGT. The CDR3 runs 17 residues. The CDR3: CASTGGRLAGYTGELFF. CDR3 nucleotide sequence: TGTGCCAGCACCGGGGGTAGGCTAGCGGGCTACACCGGGGAGCTGTTTTTT.

There are a few counts of this clonotype. This chain uses TRBV7-9 with TRBJ2-3; no clear D. This CDR3 has 15 amino acids. The germline V gene encodes CDR1 SEHNR and CDR2 FQNEAQ (reference sequence). The V gene lost 2 bases and the J gene lost 1 base, with 10 bases spanning the gap. The CDR3 here is CASSLRRVGTDTQYF. CDR3 coding DNA: TGTGCCAGCAGCTTACGAAGGGTAGGCACAGATACGCAGTATTTT.

There are many counts of this clonotype. J is TRBJ2-7 and V is TRBV5-1, with 7 positions matching TRBD2. Germline V gene lookup returns CDR1 SGHRS and CDR2 YFSETQ. The length of the CDR3 is 14 residues. Unmatched junction bases numbered 5, after V lost 3 bases and J lost 2 bases. The CDR3: CASSYGGGTYEQYF. CDR3 coding DNA: TGCGCCAGCAGCTATGGCGGGGGAACCTACGAGCAGTACTTC.

The rearrangement links TRBV9 to TRBJ1-1; D is unresolved. The CDR3 runs to 16 residues. The V and J ends lost 0 bases and 1 base respectively, with 13 bases between them. Germline V gives CDR1 SGDLS, CDR2 YYNGEE. The CDR3 coding sequence is TGTGCCAGCAGCGTAGGTCTGCTAAACGCGAACACTGAAGCTTTCTTT. Encoded protein: CASSVGLLNANTEAFF.